This T cell receptor beta chain was obtained from a study of regulatory T cells in long-lasting Graves disease. Time point here: newly diagnosed GD, antithyroid drugs for less than 3 months. Generation of the TCR library employed RNA extracted from PBMCs. The germline V and J ends were trimmed by 11 bases and 0 bases, with 13 bases remaining between them. The germline CDR1 and CDR2 sequences are MNHEY and SVGEGT. The CDR3 is 14 residues long. Arm-PCR of CDR3 regions and iRepertoire HTBI primers were the basis on which TCR beta libraries were built. TCRdb ran MiXCR on the multiplex PCR reads and lists one entry per CDR3 protein. The data contain some 400,000 distinct CDR3 sequences, approximately 15% of them singletons. These data were likewise used in another study, on T cells in Graves' hyperthyroidism and ophthalmopathy. As reported in that work: The model foresaw ophthalmopathy a median about 6.1 months prior to onset.

This material consisted of peripheral blood mononuclear cells (PBMCs), taken at new diagnosis, from a patient treated with antithyroid drugs. The V call is TRBV6-2 or TRBV6-3, the J call TRBJ2-2; D is perhaps TRBD2 (6 bases). This TCR was recovered from a woman in her twenties or thirties with Graves disease. CDR3 loop: CAGTSSSNTGELFF. CDR3 DNA sequence: TGTGCCGGTACTAGCAGCTCGAACACCGGGGAGCTGTTTTTT.